This TCR beta chain was captured in a study of cytomegalovirus exposure and HLA in healthy donors. As for the study in general: Among around 180 million T cells, an earlier analysis found 90 million to 130 million unique TCR beta sequences.

The V gene's germline CDR1 is SGHRS and CDR2 YFSETQ. The CDR3 is 13 residues long. The V gene lost 4 bases and the J gene lost 2 bases, with 9 bases spanning the gap. Primers included in the PCR were 60 Vbeta and 13 Jbeta primers. Only in-frame clones appear in the TCRdb table, and some are missing; sequencing was by immunoSEQ multiplex PCR. The sample comprises approximately 150,000 clones, about 71% of which are singletons, and less than 1.5% rests with the top ten. This clonotype was obtained from a man in his fifties in good health and CMV-seronegative. This rearrangement joins TRBV5-1 to TRBJ1-1, with D possibly TRBD1 on 5 matching bases. Sequencing was done on a sample of PBMCs. The CDR3 region has the DNA TGCGCCAGCAGCCTCAGGGATAACACTGAAGCTTTCTTT. It is translated as CASSLRDNTEAFF.